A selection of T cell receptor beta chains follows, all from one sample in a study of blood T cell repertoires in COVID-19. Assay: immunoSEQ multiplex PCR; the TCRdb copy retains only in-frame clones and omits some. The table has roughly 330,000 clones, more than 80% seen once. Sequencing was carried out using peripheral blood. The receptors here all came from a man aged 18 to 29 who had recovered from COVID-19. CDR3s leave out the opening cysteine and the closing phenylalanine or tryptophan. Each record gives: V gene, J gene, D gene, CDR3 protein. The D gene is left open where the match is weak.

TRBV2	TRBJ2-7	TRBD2	ASRALAGDSLEQY
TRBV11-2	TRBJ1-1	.	ASSLADTSTEAF
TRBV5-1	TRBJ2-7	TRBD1	ASSFPGQGIYEQY
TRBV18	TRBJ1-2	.	ASSPPLGGAANYGYT
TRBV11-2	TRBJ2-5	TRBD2	ASSLAAGTSRETQY
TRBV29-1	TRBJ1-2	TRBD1	SVLTGEGYGYT
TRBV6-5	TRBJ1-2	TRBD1	ASSYSSGDSYGYT
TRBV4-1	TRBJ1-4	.	ASSHVQATNEKLF
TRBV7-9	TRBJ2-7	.	ASSLGRQGHEQY
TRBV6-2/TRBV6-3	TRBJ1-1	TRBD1	ASSPSGTGMNTEAF
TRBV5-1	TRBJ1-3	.	ASQPTGSGNTIY
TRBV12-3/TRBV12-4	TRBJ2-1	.	ASRVGGGNEQF
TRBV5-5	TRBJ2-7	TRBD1	ASSPQSTGATYEQY
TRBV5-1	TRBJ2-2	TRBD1	ASGSGGDGELF
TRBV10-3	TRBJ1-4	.	AISWGQGGVEKLF
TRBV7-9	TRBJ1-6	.	ASSRGGVSPLH
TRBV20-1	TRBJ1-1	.	SASKPGEAF
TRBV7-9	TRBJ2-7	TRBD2	ASSSSGAPSYEQY
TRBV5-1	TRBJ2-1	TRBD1	ASSLSPGQGYVNEQF
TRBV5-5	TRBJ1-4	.	ASSYRQSTNEKLF
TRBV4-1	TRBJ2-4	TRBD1	ASSQMRQGLVKNIQY
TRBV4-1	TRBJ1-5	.	ASSQEADSNQPQH
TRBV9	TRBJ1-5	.	ASSFGSERDQPQH